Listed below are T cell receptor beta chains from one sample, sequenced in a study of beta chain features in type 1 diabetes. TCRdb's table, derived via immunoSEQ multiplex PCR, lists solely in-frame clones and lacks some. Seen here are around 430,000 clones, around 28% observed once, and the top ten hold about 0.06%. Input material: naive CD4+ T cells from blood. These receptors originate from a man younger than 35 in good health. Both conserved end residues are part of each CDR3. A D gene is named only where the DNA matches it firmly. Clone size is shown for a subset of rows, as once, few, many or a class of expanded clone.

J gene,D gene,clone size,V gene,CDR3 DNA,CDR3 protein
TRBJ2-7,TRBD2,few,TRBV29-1,TGCAGCGTTGGACTTCTAGCGGGAGGTTTCGAGCAGTACTTC,CSVGLLAGGFEQYF
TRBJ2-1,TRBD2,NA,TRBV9,TGTGCCAGCAGCTCAGAGTCTAGCGGGGGCGGTGAGCAGTTCTTC,CASSSESSGGGEQFF
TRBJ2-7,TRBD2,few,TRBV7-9,TGTGCCAGCAGCCTTAGCGGGTACGAGCAGTACTTC,CASSLSGYEQYF
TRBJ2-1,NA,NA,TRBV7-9,TGTGCCAGCTCCAGGGCAACCTACAATGAGCAGTTCTTC,CASSRATYNEQFF
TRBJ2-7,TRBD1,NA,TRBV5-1,TGCGCCAGCAGCCTCGACCCGACAGGGGTTGACGAGCAGTACTTC,CASSLDPTGVDEQYF
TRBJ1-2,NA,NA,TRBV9,TGTGCCAGCAGCCCGCGACCAGGGGCACACTATGGCTACACCTTC,CASSPRPGAHYGYTF
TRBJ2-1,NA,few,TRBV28,TGTGCCAGCAGTCCCGTGTACAATGAGCAGTTCTTC,CASSPVYNEQFF
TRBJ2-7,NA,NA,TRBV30,TGTGCCTGGAGTATGAGAACCTACGAGCAGTACTTC,CAWSMRTYEQYF
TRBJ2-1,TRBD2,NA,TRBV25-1,TGTGCCAGCAGAAGGACTAGCTTTGAGCAGTTCTTC,CASRRTSFEQFF
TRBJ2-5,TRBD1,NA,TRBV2,TGTGCCAGCAGCGCACAGGGGGCAGTAAGGGAGACCCAGTACTTC,CASSAQGAVRETQYF
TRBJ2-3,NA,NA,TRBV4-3,TGCGCCAGCAGCCACCGGACAAGCACAGATACGCAGTATTTT,CASSHRTSTDTQYF
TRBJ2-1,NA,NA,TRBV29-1,TGCAGCTCCCAAGCCCGGACGTACAATGAGCAGTTCTTC,CSSQARTYNEQFF
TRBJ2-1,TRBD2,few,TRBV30,TGTGCCTGGAGTGGACTAGCGGGACCCAATGAGCAGTTCTTC,CAWSGLAGPNEQFF
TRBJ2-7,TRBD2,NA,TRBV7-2,TGTGCCAGCAGCTTAAGCGGGAGATACGAGCAGTACTTC,CASSLSGRYEQYF
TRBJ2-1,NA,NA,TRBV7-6,TGTGCCAGCAGCTTAGCCGGGTTCATCTACAATGAGCAGTTCTTC,CASSLAGFIYNEQFF
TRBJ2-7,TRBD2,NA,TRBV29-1,TGCAGCGGCGAGTTAGCGGGAGGGCCCTCCTACGAGCAGTACTTC,CSGELAGGPSYEQYF
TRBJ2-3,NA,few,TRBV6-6,TGTGCCAGCAGTTATAGTCAGGGTGAAGATACGCAGTATTTT,CASSYSQGEDTQYF
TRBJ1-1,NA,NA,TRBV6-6,TGTGCCAGCAGTTACTCGTCCAGAATGAACACTGAAGCTTTCTTT,CASSYSSRMNTEAFF
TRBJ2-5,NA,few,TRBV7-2,TGTGCCAGCAGCTACGGGTACAGTCAAGAGACCCAGTACTTC,CASSYGYSQETQYF
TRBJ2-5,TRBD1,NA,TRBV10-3,TGTGCCATCGGACAGGGGGAGACCCAGTACTTC,CAIGQGETQYF
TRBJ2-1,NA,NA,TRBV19,TGTGCCAGTAGTCCACAAACCCATGAGCAGTTCTTC,CASSPQTHEQFF
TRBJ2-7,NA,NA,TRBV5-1,TGCGCCAGCAGTAAACCACAAGGAGGGGCGGCCTACGAGCAGTACTTC,CASSKPQGGAAYEQYF
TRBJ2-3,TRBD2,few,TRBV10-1,TGCGCCAGCAGTCCCTCGGGTAGCGGGAGGGCCGGAGATACGCAGTATTTT,CASSPSGSGRAGDTQYF
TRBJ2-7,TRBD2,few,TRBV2,TGTGCCAGCAGCCCCGGACTAGCGGGAGGTTCCTACGAGCAGTACTTC,CASSPGLAGGSYEQYF
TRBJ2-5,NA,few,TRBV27,TGTGCCAGCAGTTTTTTCAGCCAAGGGACCCAGTACTTC,CASSFFSQGTQYF
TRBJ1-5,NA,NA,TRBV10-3,TGTGCCATCAGTGAGGGAAAGGGACGCAGTCAGCCCCAGCATTTT,CAISEGKGRSQPQHF
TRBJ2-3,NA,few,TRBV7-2,TGTGCCAGCAGCTTAGGCCAGAACACAGATACGCAGTATTTT,CASSLGQNTDTQYF
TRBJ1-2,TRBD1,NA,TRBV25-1,TGTGCCAGCAGTGATCCCGGACAGGGAGCCTATGGCTACACCTTC,CASSDPGQGAYGYTF
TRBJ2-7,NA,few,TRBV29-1,TGCAGCGTTGAAAAGGGGCCGACCTACGAGCAGTACTTC,CSVEKGPTYEQYF
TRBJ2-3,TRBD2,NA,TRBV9,TGTGCCAGCAGTGTTAGCGGGAGTGAGGGAGGTACGCAGTATTTT,CASSVSGSEGGTQYF
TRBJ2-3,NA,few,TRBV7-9,TGTGCCAGCAGCGACGCAGATACGCAGTATTTT,CASSDADTQYF
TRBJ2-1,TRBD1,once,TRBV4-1,TGCGCCAGCAGCCCAGCCGGGACAGGGGACCACAATGAGCAGTTCTTC,CASSPAGTGDHNEQFF
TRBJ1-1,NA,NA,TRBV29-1,TGCAGCGTCTTGCCCCAGGGGATGAACACTGAAGCTTTCTTT,CSVLPQGMNTEAFF
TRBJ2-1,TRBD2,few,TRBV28,TGTGCCAGCAGTTCCGTGGCGGGAGTTGGCTACAATGAGCAGTTCTTC,CASSSVAGVGYNEQFF
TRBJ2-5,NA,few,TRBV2,TGTGCCAGCTGTTCCGCGGAGAAGCTAGAGACCCAGTACTTC,CASCSAEKLETQYF
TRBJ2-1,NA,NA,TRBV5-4,TGTGCCAGCAACCTAGCGAGTACCTACAATGAGCAGTTCTTC,CASNLASTYNEQFF
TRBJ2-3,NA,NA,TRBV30,TGTGCCTGGAGGGCGGGCACAGATACGCAGTATTTT,CAWRAGTDTQYF
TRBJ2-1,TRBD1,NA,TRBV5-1,TGCGCCAGCAGCTTTTCAGGACAGGCCTACAATGAGCAGTTCTTC,CASSFSGQAYNEQFF
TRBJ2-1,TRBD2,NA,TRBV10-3,TGTGCCATCAGTGAGATGGCGGGAGGTTACAATGAGCAGTTCTTC,CAISEMAGGYNEQFF
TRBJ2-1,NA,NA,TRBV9,TGTGCCAGCAGCGCCCGCACTAGCTACAATGAGCAGTTCTTC,CASSARTSYNEQFF
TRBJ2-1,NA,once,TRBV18,TGTGCCAGCTCACCAGGGACCCCGGTCGATGAGCAGTTCTTC,CASSPGTPVDEQFF
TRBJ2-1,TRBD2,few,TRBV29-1,TGCAGCGCTCCGGGACTAGCAACTAATGAGCAGTTCTTC,CSAPGLATNEQFF
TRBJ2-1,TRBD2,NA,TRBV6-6,TGTGCCAGCAGCCTGCGGGAGGCCTACAATGAGCAGTTCTTC,CASSLREAYNEQFF
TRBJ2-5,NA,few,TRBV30,TGTGCCTGGAGTGTTAGGTTAGGAGAGACCCAGTACTTC,CAWSVRLGETQYF